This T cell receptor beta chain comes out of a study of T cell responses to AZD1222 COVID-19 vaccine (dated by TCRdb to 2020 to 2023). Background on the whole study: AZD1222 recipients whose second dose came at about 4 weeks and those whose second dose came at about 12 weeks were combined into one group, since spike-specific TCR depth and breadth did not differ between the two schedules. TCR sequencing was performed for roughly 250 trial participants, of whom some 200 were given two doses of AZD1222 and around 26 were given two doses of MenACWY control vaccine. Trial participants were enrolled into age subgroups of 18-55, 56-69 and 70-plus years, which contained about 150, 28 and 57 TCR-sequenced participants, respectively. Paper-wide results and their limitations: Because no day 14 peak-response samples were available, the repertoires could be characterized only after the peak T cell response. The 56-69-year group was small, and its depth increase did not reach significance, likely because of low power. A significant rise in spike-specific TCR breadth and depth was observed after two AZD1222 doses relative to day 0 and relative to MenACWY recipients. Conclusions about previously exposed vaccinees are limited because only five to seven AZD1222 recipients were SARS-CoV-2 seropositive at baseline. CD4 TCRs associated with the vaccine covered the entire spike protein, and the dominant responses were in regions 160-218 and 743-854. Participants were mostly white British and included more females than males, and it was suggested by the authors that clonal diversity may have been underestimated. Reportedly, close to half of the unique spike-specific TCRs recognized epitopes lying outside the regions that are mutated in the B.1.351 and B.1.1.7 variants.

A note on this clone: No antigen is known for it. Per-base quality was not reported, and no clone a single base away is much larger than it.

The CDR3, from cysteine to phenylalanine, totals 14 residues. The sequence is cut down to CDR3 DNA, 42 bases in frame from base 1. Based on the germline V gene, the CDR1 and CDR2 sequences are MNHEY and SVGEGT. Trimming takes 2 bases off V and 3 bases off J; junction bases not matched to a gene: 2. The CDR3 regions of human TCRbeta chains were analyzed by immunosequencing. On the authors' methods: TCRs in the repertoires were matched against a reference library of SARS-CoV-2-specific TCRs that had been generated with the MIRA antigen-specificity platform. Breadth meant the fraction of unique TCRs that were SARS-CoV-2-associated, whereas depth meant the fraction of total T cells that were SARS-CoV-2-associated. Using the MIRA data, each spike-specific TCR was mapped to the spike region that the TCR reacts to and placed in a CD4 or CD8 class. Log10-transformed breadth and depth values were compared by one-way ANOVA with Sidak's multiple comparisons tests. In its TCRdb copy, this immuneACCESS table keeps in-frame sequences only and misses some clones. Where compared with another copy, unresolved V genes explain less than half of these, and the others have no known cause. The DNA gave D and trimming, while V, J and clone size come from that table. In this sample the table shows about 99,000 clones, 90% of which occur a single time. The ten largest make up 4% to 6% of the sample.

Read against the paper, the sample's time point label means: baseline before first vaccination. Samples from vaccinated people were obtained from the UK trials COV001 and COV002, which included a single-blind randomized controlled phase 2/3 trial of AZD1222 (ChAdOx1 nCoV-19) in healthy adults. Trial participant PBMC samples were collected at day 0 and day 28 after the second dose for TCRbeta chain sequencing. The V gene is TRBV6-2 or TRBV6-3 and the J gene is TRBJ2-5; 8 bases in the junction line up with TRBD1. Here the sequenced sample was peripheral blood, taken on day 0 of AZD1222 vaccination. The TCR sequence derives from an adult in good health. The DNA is TGTGCCAGCAGTTACATGACAGGGGAAGAGACCCAGTACTTC. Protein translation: CASSYMTGEETQYF.